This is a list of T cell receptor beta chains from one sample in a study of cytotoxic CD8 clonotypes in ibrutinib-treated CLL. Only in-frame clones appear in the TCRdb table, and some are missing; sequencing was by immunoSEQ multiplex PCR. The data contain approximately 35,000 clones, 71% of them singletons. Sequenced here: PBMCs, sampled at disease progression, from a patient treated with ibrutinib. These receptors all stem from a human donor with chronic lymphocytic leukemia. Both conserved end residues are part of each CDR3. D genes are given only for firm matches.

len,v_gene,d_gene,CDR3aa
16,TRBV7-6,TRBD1,CASSFGTGGFKNIQYF
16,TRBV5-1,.,CASSLAVTADGNTIYF
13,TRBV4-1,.,CASSQDGLYGYTF
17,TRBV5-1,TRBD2,CASRSNLGTSSTDTQYF
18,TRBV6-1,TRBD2,CASSDRLAGTLSTDTQYF
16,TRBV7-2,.,CASSSPLAGSGNTIYF
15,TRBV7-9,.,CASSLGPTTNEKLFF
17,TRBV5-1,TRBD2,CASSSLLADTSYNEQFF
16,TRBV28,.,CASSPWEGDSNSPLHF
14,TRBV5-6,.,CASSRSGLNQPQHF
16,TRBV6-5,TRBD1,CASSYRGGQGRTEAFF
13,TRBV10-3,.,CAISEQGLYEQYF
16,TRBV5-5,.,CASSLGPSRGTDTQYF
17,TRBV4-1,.,CASSLMGADFRNQPQHF
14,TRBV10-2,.,CASSVGRFTGELFF
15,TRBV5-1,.,CASSLEFVRNTEAFF
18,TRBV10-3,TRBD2,CAISDPGLAGASGETQYF
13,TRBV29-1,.,CSVTSTGPDTQYF
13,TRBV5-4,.,CASSLAREDTQYF
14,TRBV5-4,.,CASSFGAATDTQYF
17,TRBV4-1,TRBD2,CASPTSGGLIKTHEQYF
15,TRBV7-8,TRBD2,CASSLESGGAYEQYF
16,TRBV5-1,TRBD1,CASSEGTDRGITEAFF
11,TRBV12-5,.,CASGFVAEAFF
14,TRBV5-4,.,CASSITGMNSPLHF